This TCR beta chain emerged from a study of memory CD4+ T cells and cytomegalovirus serostatus (dated by TCRdb to the late 2010s). Study-level background: A total of some 35 healthy Belgian adults, of whom 9 were CMV seropositive and some 24 were CMV seronegative, were included in the cohort. CD4+ memory TCRbeta repertoires of a Belgian cohort with known cytomegalovirus serostatus were sequenced in order to replicate a published TCR-based CMV serostatus classifier.

Genomic DNA was extracted from sorted cells with the Quick-DNA Microprep Kit. Amplification of TCRbeta DNA was done with the immunoSEQ hsTCRbeta kit, following the protocol from the manufacturer. TCRbeta libraries were sequenced on an Illumina MiSeq instrument. In the source study's methods: Removing out-of-frame sequences left about 2,300,000 distinct TCRbeta sequences, an average of roughly 68,000 per individual. Two values were used to score each individual: the count of some 150 previously reported CMV-associated TCRbeta sequences and the total count of productive distinct TCRbeta sequences. A beta-binomial model was reimplemented in Python, and scikit-learn random forests with default parameters were trained on US cohort data. Classifier performance on the Belgian cohort was reported as the median AUC with percentile confidence intervals calculated over 10,000 bootstrap iterations. The source is immuneACCESS, and TCRdb retained only in-frame sequences with V and J called. Part of the clones is not carried over; for the studies checked, unresolved V genes explain less than half of this, and the remainder is unexplained. For V, J and clone size, that table is used; D and trimming come from the DNA. This sample comprises 50,000 to 70,000 clones, over 65% of them detected only once. About 2.6% of the sample rests with the top ten.

Comment on this clone: Its antigen is unknown. No base qualities exist here, and no much larger clone lies one base off it.

A FACSAria II was used to sort memory CD4+ T cells, defined as single viable CD3+CD4+CD8-CD45RO+ cells. CMV serostatus was assessed using a Roche Elecsys assay, by which serum IgG against CMV pp150, pp28, p38 and p52 was detected. After thawing, total CD4+ T cells were enriched by positive selection with CD4 magnetic microbeads. Samples originated from another study that specifically interrogated the CD4+ T cell memory repertoire. Peripheral blood mononuclear cells were isolated and cryopreserved according to standard operating procedures, and serum was kept at -80 degrees C. CD3-PerCP (BW264/56), CD4-APC (RPA-T4), CD45RO-PE (UCHT1) and CD8-Pacific Orange (3B5) antibodies were used for staining, and non-viable cells were excluded with Sytox blue. Trimming takes 5 bases from V and 14 bases from J, and the germline ends sit 17 bases apart. Taken from cysteine to phenylalanine, the CDR3 has 12 residues. Only CDR3 DNA is held: 36 bases, read in frame from base 1. Sequences MDHEN (CDR1) and SYDVKM (CDR2) are obtained from the germline V gene.

Findings and caveats that apply to the study as a whole: For CMV serostatus prediction, a median bootstrapped AUC of 0.95 was reached with the original framework, and a median bootstrapped AUC of roughly 0.89 was reached with a US-trained random forest. On the Belgian cohort, the classifier built on the original framework reached a median bootstrapped AUC of 0.95, with a 95% CI of 0.76-1.00. Among the 150 to 200 previously reported CMV-associated TCRbeta sequences, 67 showed up in the CD4+ memory repertoires, with each one found in between one and five individuals. Results were interpreted as suggesting that the CMV-associated TCR signature is largely present in the CD4+ memory repertoire. Only CD4+CD45RO+ memory cells were sequenced, unlike the original study, which covered naive and memory CD4+ and CD8+ populations.

Input material: memory CD4+ T cells from blood. This receptor was identified in an adult in good health and CMV-seropositive. The chain is assembled from TRBV28 and TRBJ2-3; matching of 6 bases hints at TRBD1 as the D gene. At the DNA level, the sequence is TGTGCCAGCAGTCAAAGACAGGCAACGTGGTATTTT. Its protein product is CASSQRQATWYF. The variable domain in full, with residues beyond the CDR3 obtained from the reference TRBV28 and TRBJ2-3 genes, is DVKVTQSSRYLVKRTGEKVFLECVQDMDHENMFWYRQDPGLGLRLIYFSYDVKMKEKGDIPEGYSVSREKKERFSLILESASTNQTSMYLCASSQRQATWYFGPGTRLTVL.